Shown below are 5 T cell receptor beta chains from a single sample sequenced in a study of blood T cells in healthy people across ages. A second PCR of 7 to 11 cycles used a sample-barcoded 5' primer and a J-beta primer mix. MiXCR, applied by TCRdb to the 5' RACE reads, yields one record per CDR3 protein. Of 700,000 to 850,000 distinct CDR3 sequences listed, under 40% are singletons. The sample comprised blood. The receptors were gathered from a man younger than 30 in good health.

This clonotype was seen at least ten times. V and J are TRBV7-2 and TRBJ2-7; D gene ambiguous. This CDR3 has 15 residues. Germline assignment: CDR1 SGHTA and CDR2 FQGNSA. V lost 0 bases, J lost 5 bases, and 14 bases lay in between. The CDR3 nucleotides read TGTGCCAGCAGCTTAGCCTATACGGGTCGGAACGAGCAGTACTTC. Its protein product is CASSLAYTGRNEQYF.

This clonotype was detected only a few times. The chain couples TRBV7-2 to TRBJ1-6; D is undetermined. The CDR3 sequence is 15 residues long. V was cut by 5 bases and J by 3 bases, with 11 bases left in between. Germline-derived CDR1 and CDR2 are SGHTA and FQGNSA. This CDR3 reads CASSIPSNYNSPLHF. The DNA for the CDR3 is TGTGCCAGCAGCATACCAAGCAACTATAATTCACCCCTCCACTTT.

This chain joins TRBV4-3 and TRBJ2-5; D is possibly TRBD2 (6 bases). The end of the DNA fits TRBJ2-1 better, so the J call may be wrong. Germline V CDR1 and CDR2: LGHNA, YSLEER. The CDR3 runs 15 residues. The CDR3 DNA follows: TGCGCCAGCAGCCAAGACCGGGGGTTCCAAGAGACCCAGTTCTTC. The encoded protein is CASSQDRGFQETQFF.

J is TRBJ2-1 and V is TRBV9, with no clear D. CDR1 is SGDLS, CDR2 YYNGEE, per germline. This CDR3 has 14 residues. V was shortened by 4 bases and J by 5 bases, with 13 bases between the two germline ends. CDR3 nucleotides: TGTGCCAGCAGCTTCCAGCTGGTTGACAATGAGCAGTTCTTC. Translation gives CASSFQLVDNEQFF.

This clonotype was recorded only once. A much bigger clone sits one base away, suggesting this may be a read error. This chain uses TRBV29-1 with TRBJ2-3; tentative D call: TRBD2 (6 bases). CDR3 length: 14 residues. Per germline, CDR1 SQVTM and CDR2 ANQGSEA. CDR3 amino acids: CSAEGDSSTDTQYF. The CDR3 DNA follows: TGCAGCGCTGAAGGGGACTCTAGCACAGATACGCAGTATTTT.